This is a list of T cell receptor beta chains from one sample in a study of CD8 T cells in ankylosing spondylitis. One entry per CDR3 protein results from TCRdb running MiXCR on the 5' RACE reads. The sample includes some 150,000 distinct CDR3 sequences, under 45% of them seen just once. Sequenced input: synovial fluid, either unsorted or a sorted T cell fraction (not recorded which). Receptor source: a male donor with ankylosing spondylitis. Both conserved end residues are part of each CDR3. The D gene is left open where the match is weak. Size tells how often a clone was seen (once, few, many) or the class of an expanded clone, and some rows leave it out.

CDR3nt: TGTGCCAGCAGCCCAGGACGGCTCGACACTGAAGCTTTCTTT
CDR3aa: CASSPGRLDTEAFF
abundance: NA
j_gene: TRBJ1-1
v_gene: TRBV7-9
d_gene: NA

CDR3nt: TGTGCCAGCAGCCTCTCCACGAAAGTTGGGTACGAGCAGTACTTC
CDR3aa: CASSLSTKVGYEQYF
abundance: NA
j_gene: TRBJ2-7
v_gene: TRBV12-3/TRBV12-4
d_gene: NA

CDR3nt: TGTGCCAGCAGTGAAGAAGCGACAGGGTCCTACGAGCAGTACTTC
CDR3aa: CASSEEATGSYEQYF
abundance: NA
j_gene: TRBJ2-7
v_gene: TRBV6-1
d_gene: TRBD1

CDR3nt: TGTGCCAGCAGCCGTTTAGGGCACGGAGCGGGGGAGCAGTACTTC
CDR3aa: CASSRLGHGAGEQYF
abundance: NA
j_gene: TRBJ2-7
v_gene: TRBV12-3/TRBV12-4
d_gene: TRBD2

CDR3nt: TGCAGTGCTAGTTCGTTGGGACAGGGAGGTCAGCCCCAGCATTTT
CDR3aa: CSASSLGQGGQPQHF
abundance: few
j_gene: TRBJ1-5
v_gene: TRBV20-1
d_gene: TRBD1

CDR3nt: TGTGCCAGCAGGGGAGTTTTGGGAAGCTACAATGAGCAGTTCTTC
CDR3aa: CASRGVLGSYNEQFF
abundance: NA
j_gene: TRBJ2-1
v_gene: TRBV6-2/TRBV6-3
d_gene: NA

CDR3nt: TGTGCCAGCAGTGAGGAAGGCTATAACCATCAGCCCCAGCATTTT
CDR3aa: CASSEEGYNHQPQHF
abundance: NA
j_gene: TRBJ1-5
v_gene: TRBV6-1
d_gene: NA

CDR3nt: TGTGCCAGCAGTTTCACTCCCGGGGAGCTGTTTTTT
CDR3aa: CASSFTPGELFF
abundance: NA
j_gene: TRBJ2-2
v_gene: TRBV12-3/TRBV12-4
d_gene: NA

CDR3nt: TGTGCCAGCAGCCAGTTGGGTGAGCAGTTCTTC
CDR3aa: CASSQLGEQFF
abundance: NA
j_gene: TRBJ2-1
v_gene: TRBV7-9
d_gene: NA

CDR3nt: TGTGCCATCAGTGAGTCGAATGACGTTGTTCTTAACTCCTACAATGAGCAGTTCTTC
CDR3aa: CAISESNDVVLNSYNEQFF
abundance: NA
j_gene: TRBJ2-1
v_gene: TRBV10-3
d_gene: NA

CDR3nt: TGTGCCAGCAGCTTGGGGGCCCAGTCCCCTTCCTACGAGCAGTACTTC
CDR3aa: CASSLGAQSPSYEQYF
abundance: NA
j_gene: TRBJ2-7
v_gene: TRBV5-6
d_gene: NA

CDR3nt: TGTGCCACCAGTGGTTCCGGGACAGCGGTTTTCACCGGGGAGCTGTTTTTT
CDR3aa: CATSGSGTAVFTGELFF
abundance: NA
j_gene: TRBJ2-2
v_gene: TRBV24-1
d_gene: TRBD1

CDR3nt: TGTGCCAGCAGAAGGACAGGGGGCAATCAGCCCCACCATTTT
CDR3aa: CASRRTGGNQPHHF
abundance: NA
j_gene: TRBJ1-5
v_gene: TRBV12-3/TRBV12-4
d_gene: TRBD1

CDR3nt: TGCGCCAGCAGCTTGGTGCCGGGCCCGATCTATGGCTACACCTTC
CDR3aa: CASSLVPGPIYGYTF
abundance: NA
j_gene: TRBJ1-2
v_gene: TRBV5-1
d_gene: NA